The 6 T cell receptor beta chains reported below all come from one sample, sequenced in a study of T cell changes during pregnancy in multiple sclerosis. Produced via immunoSEQ multiplex PCR; TCRdb's table is partial and in-frame only. The table lists about 38,000 clones, 75% to 95% of them singletons. Sequencing used CD8+ T cells from peripheral blood mononuclear cells, obtained after pregnancy. These receptors all stem from a female donor with multiple sclerosis, enrolled in a pregnancy study.

In this sample, this clone turned up many times. The chain couples TRBV9 to TRBJ2-1; D not certain. Trimming shortened V by 0 bases and J by 6 bases, and 10 bases separated the two germline ends. The CDR3 length is 14 residues. The germline V gene encodes CDR1 SGDLS and CDR2 YYNGEE. Here the CDR3 reads CASSVGGSPNEQFF. The CDR3 DNA sequence: TGTGCCAGCAGCGTAGGTGGTAGCCCCAATGAGCAGTTCTTC.

Only a few counts were recorded for this clone. This chain links TRBV2 with TRBJ2-1; TRBD2 agrees at 7 bases. After removal of 5 bases from V and 9 bases from J, the junction contained 1 base not matched to a gene. The CDR3 has 11 amino acids. CDR1 SNHLY and CDR2 FYNNEI come from the germline V gene. The CDR3 here is CASSPSGEQFF. CDR3 in DNA: TGTGCCAGCAGTCCTAGCGGTGAGCAGTTCTTC.

The V gene is TRBV9, the J gene TRBJ2-7; 8 bases are shared with TRBD1. V lost 4 bases, J lost 2 bases, and 5 bases stayed unmatched. The CDR3 spans 14 residues. Germline V gene data show CDR1 as SGDLS and CDR2 as YYNGEE. The CDR3: CASSSTGQAYEQYF. CDR3 nucleotide sequence: TGTGCCAGCAGCTCTACGGGACAGGCCTACGAGCAGTACTTC.

V usage is TRBV18 and J usage is TRBJ2-5; 7 bases are a match to TRBD1. V shed 4 bases, J shed 2 bases, and the junction held 4 bases outside the gene matches. Per the germline V gene, CDR1 is KGHSH and CDR2 is LQKENI. This CDR3 has 14 residues. Here the CDR3 DNA reads TGTGCCAGCTCACTTGCCAGGGGGCAAGAGACCCAGTACTTC. Translated, it gives CASSLARGQETQYF.

This chain joins TRBV27 and TRBJ2-3, with TRBD2 as a possible D gene (6 bases). The V end was cut by 3 bases, the J end by 10 bases, with 8 bases between. The CDR3 covers 11 residues. Germline V lookup: CDR1 MNHEY, CDR2 SMNVEV (reference sequence). CDR3 region: CASSFPGAQYF. CDR3 coding DNA: TGTGCCAGCAGTTTCCCGGGGGCGCAGTATTTT.

The CDR3 bases are TGTGCCAGCAGTGGCCAGGGGGCATATGGCTACACCTTC. Amino acids: CASSGQGAYGYTF. The rearrangement uses TRBV27 and TRBJ1-2; 8 positions agree with TRBD1. The V and J ends lost 5 bases and 5 bases, in that order; junction bases with no gene match: 4. The CDR3 has 13 amino acids. Germline V gene sequence: CDR1 MNHEY, CDR2 SMNVEV (reference sequence).